The rows below give T cell receptor beta chains drawn from one sample of a study of blood T cell repertoires in COVID-19. Using immunoSEQ multiplex PCR, the repertoire was profiled, and TCRdb retains in-frame clones only, with some absent. The table lists about 73,000 clones, about four fifths of them singletons. The specimen was peripheral blood. The origin of the receptors is a human donor in a cohort sampled during active COVID-19. CDR3s include the opening cysteine and the closing phenylalanine or tryptophan. The order of the fields is V gene, clone size, J gene, CDR3 protein. Clone size, where shown, is once, few, many, or a class for clones that have expanded.

>TRBV5-1|.|TRBJ2-3
CASSATSGGDTQYF
>TRBV18|.|TRBJ1-2
CASSPPLLSYGYTF
>TRBV12-3/TRBV12-4|.|TRBJ2-1
CASSWGESNEQFF
>TRBV4-1|.|TRBJ2-1
CASSLSGLAGDNEQFF
>TRBV15|.|TRBJ1-2
CATSRELTVYGYTF
>TRBV28|.|TRBJ1-4
CASSTTGFGEKLFF
>TRBV7-9|.|TRBJ1-2
CASSSVTGNYGYTF
>TRBV11-2|.|TRBJ2-5
CASSSTGQETQYF
>TRBV5-1|once|TRBJ2-2
CASSLASGGTGELFF
>TRBV29-1|.|TRBJ1-2
CSVLPGTGGFNYGYTF
>TRBV18|once|TRBJ1-1
CASSPSRDTEAFF
>TRBV7-2|.|TRBJ1-2
CASSQTDLPQNYGYTF
>TRBV9|.|TRBJ2-2
CASTSEENTGELFF
>TRBV9|.|TRBJ2-5
CASSVEGASATETQYF
>TRBV9|.|TRBJ2-1
CASSQSGTGFYNEQFF
>TRBV6-5|.|TRBJ2-6
CASRTSPGANVLTF
>TRBV6-4|large|TRBJ2-2
CASSLFGTDNTGELFF
>TRBV2|.|TRBJ1-1
CASSGLGQVF
>TRBV19|.|TRBJ1-5
CASTGTGGTNNQPQHF
>TRBV3-1/TRBV3-2|.|TRBJ2-5
CASSPGLAGGQTQYF
>TRBV5-4|.|TRBJ2-5
CASSRPSGGGRGETQYF
>TRBV19|.|TRBJ2-3
CASMGQGVGDTQYF
>TRBV4-1|.|TRBJ2-7
CASSQQQDYEQYF
>TRBV6-6|.|TRBJ2-7
CASSYRRGGSEQYF
>TRBV5-6|.|TRBJ2-3
CASSLVRVWGTDTQYF
>TRBV6-2/TRBV6-3|.|TRBJ1-5
CASSREYRPQHF
>TRBV5-1|.|TRBJ2-3
CASSLSGGSDTQYF
>TRBV28|.|TRBJ2-7
CASSLRYEQYF
>TRBV15|.|TRBJ2-4
CATSRGKTRGIQYF
>TRBV11-2|once|TRBJ1-1
CASSFATGGIRNTEAFF
>TRBV6-2/TRBV6-3|.|TRBJ2-3
CASSLQGSGTDTQYF
>TRBV5-1|.|TRBJ2-3
CASMRLAGGTSTDTQYF
>TRBV6-9|few|TRBJ2-3
CASSSQGAGDTQYF
>TRBV5-1|.|TRBJ1-6
CASGRHPGAYNSPLHF
>TRBV3-1/TRBV3-2|.|TRBJ2-7
CASSKGQTYEQYF
>TRBV18|.|TRBJ1-1
CASSPPGQRNTEAFF
>TRBV9|few|TRBJ2-3
CASSVLDFPSTDTQYF
>TRBV9|.|TRBJ2-7
CASSPDASGTYEQYF
>TRBV14|.|TRBJ2-5
CASSQESRDYQETQYF
>TRBV7-2|few|TRBJ2-7
CASSYGTPSYEQYF
>TRBV28|few|TRBJ1-2
CASSLTTGGGGYTF
>TRBV28|.|TRBJ2-7
CASSVPGLSYEQYF
>TRBV10-2|.|TRBJ2-4
CASSFVPGGREGNIQYF
>TRBV5-1|.|TRBJ2-2
CASSSVSGGPTGELFF
>TRBV18|.|TRBJ2-2
CASSFRGSTGELFF
>TRBV27|few|TRBJ1-1
CASSTVNTEAFF
>TRBV19|.|TRBJ2-1
CASSASGGRNEQFF
>TRBV11-1|.|TRBJ2-5
CASTGLAGTVQETQYF